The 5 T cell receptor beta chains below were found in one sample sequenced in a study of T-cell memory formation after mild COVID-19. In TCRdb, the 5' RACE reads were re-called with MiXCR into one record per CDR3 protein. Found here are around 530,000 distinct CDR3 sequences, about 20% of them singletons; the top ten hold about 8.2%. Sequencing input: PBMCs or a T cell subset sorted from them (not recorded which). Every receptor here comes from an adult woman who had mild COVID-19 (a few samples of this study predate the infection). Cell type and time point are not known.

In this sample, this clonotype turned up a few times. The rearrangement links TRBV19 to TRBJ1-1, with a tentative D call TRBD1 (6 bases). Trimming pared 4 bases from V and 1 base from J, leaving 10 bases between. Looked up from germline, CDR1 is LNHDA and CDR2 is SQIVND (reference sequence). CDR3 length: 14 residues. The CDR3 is CASSTRDTNTEAFF. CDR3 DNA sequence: TGTGCCAGTAGTACCCGGGACACGAACACTGAAGCTTTCTTT.

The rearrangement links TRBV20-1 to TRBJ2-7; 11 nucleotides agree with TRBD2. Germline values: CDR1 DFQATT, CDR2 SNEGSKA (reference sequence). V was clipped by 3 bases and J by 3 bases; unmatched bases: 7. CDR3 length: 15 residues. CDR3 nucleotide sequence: TGCAGTGCTAGCAATTTACTAGCGGGAGTCTACGAGCAGTACTTC. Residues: CSASNLLAGVYEQYF.

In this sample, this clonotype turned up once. This CDR3 is CASSFRGSTTDTQYF. The CDR3 nucleotides read TGTGCCAGCAGTTTCAGAGGCTCCACGACAGATACGCAGTATTTT. The chain links TRBV12-3 or TRBV12-4 to TRBJ2-3, with D unclear. The CDR3 sequence is 15 residues long. V lost 3 bases and J lost 3, with 13 bases in between.

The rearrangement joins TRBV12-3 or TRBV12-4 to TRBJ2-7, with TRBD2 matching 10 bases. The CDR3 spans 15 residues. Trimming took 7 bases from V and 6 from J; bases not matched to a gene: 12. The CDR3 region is CASTESPSGSVEQYF. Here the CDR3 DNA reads TGTGCCAGCACCGAAAGTCCTAGCGGGAGTGTCGAGCAGTACTTC.

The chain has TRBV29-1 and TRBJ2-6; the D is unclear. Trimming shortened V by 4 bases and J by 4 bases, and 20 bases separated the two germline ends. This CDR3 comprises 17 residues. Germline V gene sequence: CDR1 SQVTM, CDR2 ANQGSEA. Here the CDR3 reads CSVGSGVKGSGANVLTF. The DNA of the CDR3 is TGCAGCGTTGGTTCGGGCGTAAAGGGCTCCGGGGCCAACGTCCTGACTTTC. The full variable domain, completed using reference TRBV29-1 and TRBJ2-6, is SAVISQKPSRDICQRGTSLTIQCQVDSQVTMMFWYRQQPGQSLTLIATANQGSEATYESGFVIDKFPISRPNLTFSTLTVSNMSPEDSSIYLCSVGSGVKGSGANVLTFGAGSRLTVL.